The following is a TCR beta chain sequence with its context. The sample originates from a study of blood T cell repertoires in COVID-19. Participant-reported clinical history was the basis for cohort assignment. CDR1 is GTSNPN, CDR2 SVGIG, per germline (reference sequence). Trimming removed 2 bases at V and 1 base at J, with 24 bases between. This CDR3 has 20 amino acids. TCRdb keeps only in-frame clones here, not all; method: immunoSEQ multiplex PCR. Counted here are approximately 400,000 clones, more than 70% occurring once; the ten biggest clones make up more than 0.95%. Source material: PBMCs or T cells enriched from blood (not recorded which). The source of this sequence is a woman between 18 and 30 years old who had recovered from COVID-19. The chain is built from TRBV30 and TRBJ1-6, with D possibly being TRBD1 (6 bases). The CDR3 DNA sequence: TGTGCCTGGAGTAAGACCGGATATACAGGGATTCCGTCCTATAATTCACCCCTCCACTTT. Translating gives CAWSKTGYTGIPSYNSPLHF.